This T cell receptor (beta chain) stems from a study of cytomegalovirus exposure and HLA in healthy donors. Turning to the study itself: Genotyping showed around 81% of over 350 donors falling in the Caucasian-associated ancestry cluster. General study findings and limits: Researchers counted around 170 TCR beta chains as cytomegalovirus-associated. By a later analysis, the bulk of CMV-associated TCR beta chains appeared HLA-restricted. A later analysis linked a missense DCLRE1C variant to TCR beta V- and J-gene trimming.

Primers included in the PCR were 60 Vbeta and 13 Jbeta primers. Produced via immunoSEQ multiplex PCR; TCRdb's table is partial and in-frame only. Of 95,000 to 110,000 clones listed, roughly 80% are singletons. CDR1 MNHGY and CDR2 SVAAGI come from the germline V gene. The V segment lost 4 bases and the J segment 4 bases; nucleotides outside the gene matches: 5. The CDR3 runs to 14 residues. Of note for this clone: What it recognizes is unknown.

V is TRBV6-9 and J is TRBJ2-7; 9 bases line up with TRBD1. The sample taken for sequencing was PBMCs. This receptor was identified in a man in his thirties or forties in good health and CMV-seropositive. CDR3 region: CASSFGTGLYEQYF. CDR3 bases: TGTGCCAGCAGTTTCGGGACAGGGCTATACGAGCAGTACTTC.